The 22 T cell receptor beta chains given below trace back to one sample, sequenced in a study of response to subunit inactivated influenza vaccine. TCRdb re-derived calls from the RT-PCR reads in MiXCR, one entry per CDR3 protein. The sample has around 200,000 distinct CDR3 sequences; around 8.8% are singletons. The source was non-naive T cells sorted from PBMCs, collected on the day of vaccination. The receptors shown here come from a man aged 45-60 years who received an inactivated influenza vaccine.

This clonotype was observed at least ten times. The CDR3 region is CASSLGYNTIYF. Here the CDR3 DNA reads TGTGCCAGCAGCTTGGGATACAACACCATATATTTT. The rearrangement links TRBV5-6 to TRBJ1-3; no definite D call. Germline-derived CDR1 and CDR2 are SGHDT and YYEEEE. The CDR3 loop spans 12 amino acids. V was cut by 0 bases and J by 7 bases, with 5 bases left in between.

This clonotype was recorded a few times. The chain links TRBV20-1 to TRBJ2-3; D not resolved. The V and J ends lost 6 bases and 6 bases respectively, with 10 bases between them. Germline loops: CDR1 DFQATT, CDR2 SNEGSKA (reference sequence). The CDR3 contains 11 residues. The CDR3, as DNA: TGCAGTGCACCAGGTCTGGATACGCAGTATTTT. Amino acid sequence: CSAPGLDTQYF.

This clonotype has ten or more counts. The genes are TRBV19 and TRBJ1-1, with a weak D call TRBD1 (5 bases). The CDR3 runs to 11 residues. V dropped 8 bases and J dropped 8 bases, with 12 bases sitting between them. Germline V lookup: CDR1 LNHDA, CDR2 SQIVND (reference sequence). The CDR3 coding sequence is TGTGCCAGTGAAGGGGCAGAAGAAGCTTTCTTT. Amino acids: CASEGAEEAFF.

This clonotype was counted ten times or more. The CDR3 DNA follows: TGCAGTGCTGAGGACATTGTGGGAAGGGAGACCCAGTACTTC. Translating it yields CSAEDIVGRETQYF. The chain combines TRBV20-1 with TRBJ2-5; D is perhaps TRBD1 (5 bases). Germline loops: CDR1 DFQATT, CDR2 SNEGSKA (reference sequence). Trimming cost V 5 bases and J 5 bases, with 18 bases left between them. The CDR3 runs 14 residues.

This clonotype was detected many times. The V and J genes are TRBV24-1 and TRBJ2-4; tentatively, D is TRBD1 (6 bases). V lost 5 bases and J lost 0, with 16 bases in between. This CDR3 spans 17 amino acids. The germline gives CDR1 KGHDR, CDR2 SFDVKD. The CDR3 DNA reads as TGTGCCACCAGTGTTCCGAACAGGGTGGGAGCCAAAAACATTCAGTACTTC. Translating it yields CATSVPNRVGAKNIQYF.

This chain connects TRBV11-2 to TRBJ2-3, with D possibly matching TRBD2 (5 bases). The CDR3 is 13 residues long. V lost 4 bases, J lost 5 bases, and 10 bases lay in between. Germline loops: CDR1 SGHAT, CDR2 FQNNGV. The DNA of the CDR3 is TGTGCCAGCAGCTCCAATAGCGTAGATACGCAGTATTTT. This encodes CASSSNSVDTQYF.

In its sample, this clonotype was seen a few times. This sequence joins TRBV28 and TRBJ1-4; the match to TRBD1 covers 8 bases. The CDR3 extends over 15 amino acids. Losses at the gene ends were 2 bases for V and 6 bases for J; bases not matched to a gene: 5. The germline V gene encodes CDR1 MDHEN and CDR2 SYDVKM. CDR3 protein: CASSLGRGLYEKLFF. The DNA of the CDR3 is TGTGCCAGCAGTTTAGGCAGGGGGCTTTATGAAAAACTGTTTTTT.

DNA of the CDR3: TGCAGTGCTAGTGGAATGGAAGAGACCCAGTACTTC. Translated: CSASGMEETQYF. The chain joins TRBV20-1 to TRBJ2-5; D remains unclear. Germline V lookup: CDR1 DFQATT, CDR2 SNEGSKA (reference sequence). Between the trimmed V and J ends, which lost 3 bases and 3 bases, there was a span of 8 bases. The length of the CDR3 is 12 residues.

This clonotype has more than one count but fewer than ten. V is TRBV20-1 and J is TRBJ2-5; D not resolved. In germline, CDR1 is DFQATT, CDR2 SNEGSKA (reference sequence). This CDR3 has 12 amino acids. Trimming cost V 4 bases and J 5 bases, with 11 bases left between them. The CDR3 DNA reads TGCAGTGCTACGGTCCCCGGCGAGACCCAGTACTTC. The encoded protein is CSATVPGETQYF.

This chain connects TRBV7-9 to TRBJ2-6; 7 bases fit TRBD1. There are 15 residues in the CDR3. Trimming took 5 bases from V and 3 from J; bases not matched to a gene: 4. The germline V gene encodes CDR1 SEHNR and CDR2 FQNEAQ (reference sequence). The CDR3 spells CASSPRQGGANVLTF. The CDR3 coding sequence is TGTGCCAGCAGCCCCAGACAGGGTGGGGCCAACGTCCTGACTTTC. The variable domain in full, completed from reference TRBV7-9 and TRBJ2-6, reads DTGVSQNPRHKITKRGQNVTFRCDPISEHNRLYWYRQTLGQGPEFLTYFQNEAQLEKSRLLSDRFSAERPKGSFSTLEIQRTEQGDSAMYLCASSPRQGGANVLTFGAGSRLTVL.

This clonotype was observed many times. This chain connects TRBV3-1 to TRBJ1-1; a possible D gene is TRBD1 (5 bases). With 0 bases removed from V and 4 bases from J, the gap between germline ends came to 12 bases. Germline CDR1 is LGHDT and CDR2 is YNNKEL (reference sequence). The CDR3 covers 15 residues. In nucleotides, the CDR3 is TGTGCCAGCAGCCAAGATGCCTCAGGGCGCACTGAAGCTTTCTTT. Translated: CASSQDASGRTEAFF. Complete variable domain (other parts from reference TRBV3-1 and TRBJ1-1): DTAVSQTPKYLVTQMGNDKSIKCEQNLGHDTMYWYKQDSKKFLKIMFSYNNKELIINETVPNRFSPKSPDKAHLNLHINSLELGDSAVYFCASSQDASGRTEAFFGQGTRLTVV.

V is TRBV20-1 and J is TRBJ1-5, with 8 bases that match TRBD1. CDR3 size: 15 residues. The V and J ends lost 6 bases and 2 bases, in that order; junction bases with no gene match: 9. Germline V gene data show CDR1 as DFQATT and CDR2 as SNEGSKA (reference sequence). The CDR3 nucleotides read TGCAGTGCCACAGGACAGGGAATAGGCAATCAGCCCCAGCATTTT. Its protein is CSATGQGIGNQPQHF.

This clonotype came up a few times. This chain links TRBV28 with TRBJ1-1; no definite D call. The V and J ends lost 4 bases and 11 bases respectively, with 20 bases between them. The CDR3 covers 14 residues. Germline assignment: CDR1 MDHEN and CDR2 SYDVKM. CDR3 sequence reads: CASSSRQDPTVAFF. The DNA for the CDR3 is TGTGCCAGCAGTTCCCGGCAGGACCCGACTGTGGCTTTCTTT.

The sample holds a few counts of this clonotype. The V call is TRBV20-1, the J call TRBJ1-4; TRBD1 aligns across 8 bases. Germline CDR1 DFQATT, CDR2 SNEGSKA (reference sequence). The CDR3 has 15 residues. V lost 5 bases, J lost 6 bases, and 11 bases stayed unmatched. The CDR3 protein is CSAWAQGAEYEKLFF. DNA of the CDR3: TGCAGTGCTTGGGCCCAGGGGGCCGAGTATGAAAAACTGTTTTTT.

V gene TRBV3-1 combines with J gene TRBJ2-5, with D possibly matching TRBD1 (6 bases). Per the germline V gene, CDR1 is LGHDT and CDR2 is YNNKEL (reference sequence). V was cut by 4 bases and J by 2 bases, with 14 bases left in between. The CDR3 is made up of 15 amino acids. The CDR3 DNA sequence: TGTGCCAGCAGCCGTAACTGGGGGCCACAAGAGACCCAGTACTTC. This translates into CASSRNWGPQETQYF.

This clonotype was observed a handful of times. The chain has TRBV15 and TRBJ2-1; D not certain. V lost 4 bases and J lost 4, with 17 bases in between. The CDR3 spans 16 residues. Germline V CDR1 and CDR2: LNHNV, YYDKDF (reference sequence). The CDR3 is CATSTGDVGIYNEQFF. Written as DNA, the CDR3 is TGTGCCACCAGCACCGGAGATGTGGGGATTTACAATGAGCAGTTCTTC.

The chain has TRBV10-2 and TRBJ1-6; D is undetermined. CDR1 and CDR2 (germline): WSHSY, SAAADI. Between the trimmed V and J ends, which lost 3 bases and 7 bases, there was a span of 10 bases. This CDR3 is built from 14 residues. CDR3 sequence: CASSDWIENSPLHF. CDR3 DNA sequence: TGCGCCAGCAGTGATTGGATAGAGAATTCACCCCTCCACTTT.

There are many counts of this clonotype. V gene TRBV4-2 combines with J gene TRBJ2-3; possibly TRBD1 for D (6 bases). V was shortened by 3 bases and J by 3 bases, with 19 bases between the two germline ends. Per the germline V gene, CDR1 is LGHNA and CDR2 is YNFKEQ. This CDR3 comprises 17 residues. DNA of the CDR3: TGTGCCAGCAGCCACTCCACTCCGGGACAAGTTACAGATACGCAGTATTTT. It specifies CASSHSTPGQVTDTQYF.

This clonotype has at least ten counts. This rearrangement joins TRBV12-3 or TRBV12-4 to TRBJ1-2, with 7 bases lining up with TRBD1. Trimming took 6 bases from V and 6 from J; bases not matched to a gene: 4. This CDR3 has 12 amino acids. The CDR3: CASSSTGNGYTF. The DNA for the CDR3 is TGTGCCAGCAGCTCGACAGGGAATGGCTACACCTTC.

This clonotype appeared a few times. The chain couples TRBV10-3 to TRBJ1-1; D uncertain. CDR1 and CDR2 from the germline V gene are ENHRY and SYGVKD. V was shortened by 8 bases and J by 0 bases, with 16 bases between the two germline ends. The CDR3 is made up of 15 amino acids. This CDR3 is CAIGNGATMNTEAFF. The CDR3 DNA reads TGTGCCATCGGTAATGGTGCCACTATGAACACTGAAGCTTTCTTT.

The V call is TRBV7-3, the J call TRBJ2-1, with D tentatively TRBD1 or TRBD2 (5 bases each). CDR1 is SGHTA, CDR2 FQGTGA, per germline. The V end was cut by 5 bases, the J end by 5 bases, with 16 bases between. This CDR3 has 15 amino acids. The CDR3: CASSPGAVNNNEQFF. The CDR3 nucleotides read TGTGCCAGCAGCCCCGGGGCTGTGAACAACAATGAGCAGTTCTTC.

The chain links TRBV21-1 to TRBJ1-1; the D call of TRBD1 is as the table states it, not checked on the DNA. TRBV21-1 is tagged as a pseudogene. This CDR3 has 16 residues. The CDR3 here is CANPRTGTNCTTEAFF. The CDR3 DNA sequence: TGTGCCAACCCTCGCACAGGAACGAACTGTACCACTGAAGCTTTCTTT.